This T cell receptor (beta chain) was sequenced during a study of Graves' ophthalmopathy and Graves' hyperthyroidism. This clonotype was seen a handful of times. Germline V gene data show CDR1 as MNHEY and CDR2 as SMNVEV (reference sequence). The germline V and J ends were trimmed by 1 base and 2 bases, with 12 bases remaining between them. This CDR3 comprises 16 residues. RNA served as the template for amplifying TCR beta CDR3 regions. RT-PCR with HTBI primers came first, then second-round multiplex PCR. TCRdb re-called the multiplex PCR reads through MiXCR, storing one row per CDR3 protein. The profile shows approximately 460,000 distinct CDR3 sequences, roughly 14% of them singletons.

The chain is built from TRBV27 and TRBJ1-5, with D perhaps matching TRBD1 (5 bases). Sample: blood. The TCR originated in a woman aged 25 to 39 with Graves' ophthalmopathy. CDR3 in amino acids: CASSLLGLGGNQPQHF. The CDR3 DNA follows: TGTGCCAGCAGTTTATTGGGGCTTGGAGGCAATCAGCCCCAGCATTTT.